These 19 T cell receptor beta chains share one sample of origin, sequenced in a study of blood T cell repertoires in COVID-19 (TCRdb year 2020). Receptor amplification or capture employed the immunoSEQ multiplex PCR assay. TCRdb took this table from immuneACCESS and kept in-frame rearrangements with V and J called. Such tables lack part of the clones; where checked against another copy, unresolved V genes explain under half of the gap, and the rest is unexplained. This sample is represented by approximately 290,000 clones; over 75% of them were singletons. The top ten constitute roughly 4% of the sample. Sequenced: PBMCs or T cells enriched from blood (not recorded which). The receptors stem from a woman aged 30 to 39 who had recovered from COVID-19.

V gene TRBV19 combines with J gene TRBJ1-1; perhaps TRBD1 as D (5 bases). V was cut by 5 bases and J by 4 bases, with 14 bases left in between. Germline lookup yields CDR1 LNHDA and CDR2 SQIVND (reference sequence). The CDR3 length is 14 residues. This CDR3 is CASSGRQGATEAFF. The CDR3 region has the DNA TGTGCCAGTAGTGGTCGTCAGGGCGCCACTGAAGCTTTCTTT.

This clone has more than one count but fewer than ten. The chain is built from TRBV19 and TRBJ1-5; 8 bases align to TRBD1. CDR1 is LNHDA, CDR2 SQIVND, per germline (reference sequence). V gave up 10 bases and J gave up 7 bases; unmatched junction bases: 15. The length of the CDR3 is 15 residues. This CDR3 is CATSTGVVSGQPQHF. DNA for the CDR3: TGTGCCACTTCGACAGGGGTCGTCTCGGGACAGCCCCAGCATTTT.

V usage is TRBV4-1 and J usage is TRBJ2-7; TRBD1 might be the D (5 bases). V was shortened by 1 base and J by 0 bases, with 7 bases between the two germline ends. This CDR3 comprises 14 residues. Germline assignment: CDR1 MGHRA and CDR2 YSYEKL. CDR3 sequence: CASSQGQGSYEQYF. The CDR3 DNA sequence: TGCGCCAGCAGCCAAGGGCAGGGCTCCTACGAGCAGTACTTC.

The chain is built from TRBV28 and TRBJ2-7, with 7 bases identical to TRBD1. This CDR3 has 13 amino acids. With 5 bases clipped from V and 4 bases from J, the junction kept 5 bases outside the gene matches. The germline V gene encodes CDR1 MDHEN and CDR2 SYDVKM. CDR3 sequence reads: CASSRQGRYEQYF. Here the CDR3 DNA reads TGTGCCAGCAGTCGACAGGGTAGGTACGAGCAGTACTTC.

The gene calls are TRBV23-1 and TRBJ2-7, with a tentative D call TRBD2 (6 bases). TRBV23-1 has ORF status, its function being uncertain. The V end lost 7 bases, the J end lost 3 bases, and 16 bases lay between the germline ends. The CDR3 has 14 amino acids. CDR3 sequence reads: CASISTSALYEQYF. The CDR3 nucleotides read TGCGCCAGCATCTCGACTAGTGCCCTCTACGAGCAGTACTTC.

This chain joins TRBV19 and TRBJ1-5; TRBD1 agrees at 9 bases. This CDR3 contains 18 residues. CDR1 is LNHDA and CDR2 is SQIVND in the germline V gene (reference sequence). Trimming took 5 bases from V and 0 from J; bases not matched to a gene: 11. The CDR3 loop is CASSPAGTGIYSNQPQHF. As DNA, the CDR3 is TGTGCCAGTAGTCCGGCCGGGACAGGGATTTATAGCAATCAGCCCCAGCATTTT.

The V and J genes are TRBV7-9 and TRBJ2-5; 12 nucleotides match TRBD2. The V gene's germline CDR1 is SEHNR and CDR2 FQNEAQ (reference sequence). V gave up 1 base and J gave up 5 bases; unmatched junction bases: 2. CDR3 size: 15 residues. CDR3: CASSLDGTSGETQYF. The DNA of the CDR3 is TGTGCCAGCAGCTTAGACGGGACTAGCGGGGAGACCCAGTACTTC.

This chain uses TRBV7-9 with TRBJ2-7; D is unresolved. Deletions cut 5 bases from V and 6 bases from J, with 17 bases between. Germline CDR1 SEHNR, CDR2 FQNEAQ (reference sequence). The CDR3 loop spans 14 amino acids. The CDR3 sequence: CASSPRLDPGEQYF. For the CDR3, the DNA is TGTGCCAGCAGCCCTCGATTGGATCCAGGCGAGCAGTACTTC.

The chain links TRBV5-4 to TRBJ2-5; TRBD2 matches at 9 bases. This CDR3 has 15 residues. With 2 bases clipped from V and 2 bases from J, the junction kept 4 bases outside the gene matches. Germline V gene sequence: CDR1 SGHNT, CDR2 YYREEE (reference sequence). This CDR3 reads CASSFTSGRQETQYF. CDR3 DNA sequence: TGTGCCAGCAGCTTTACTAGCGGGCGACAAGAGACCCAGTACTTC.

Here the CDR3 reads CASSSTGGGPDTQYF. DNA of the CDR3: TGTGCCAGCAGCTCGACAGGGGGGGGGCCAGATACGCAGTATTTT. This chain connects TRBV11-2 to TRBJ2-3; 9 nucleotides line up with TRBD1. Germline CDR1 is SGHAT and CDR2 is FQNNGV. V dropped 4 bases and J dropped 4; count of bases not matched to a gene: 6. The CDR3 is 15 amino acids. Full variable domain (missing parts from reference TRBV11-2 and TRBJ2-3): EAGVAQSPRYKIIEKRQSVAFWCNPISGHATLYWYQQILGQGPKLLIQFQNNGVVDDSQLPKDRFSAERLKGVDSTLKIQPAKLEDSAVYLCASSSTGGGPDTQYFGPGTRLTVL.

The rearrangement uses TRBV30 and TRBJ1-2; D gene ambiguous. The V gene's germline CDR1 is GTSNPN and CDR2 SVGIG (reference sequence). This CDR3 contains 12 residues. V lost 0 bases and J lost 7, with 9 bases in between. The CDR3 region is CAWSVLSGGYTF. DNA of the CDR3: TGTGCCTGGAGTGTACTGTCGGGTGGCTACACCTTC.

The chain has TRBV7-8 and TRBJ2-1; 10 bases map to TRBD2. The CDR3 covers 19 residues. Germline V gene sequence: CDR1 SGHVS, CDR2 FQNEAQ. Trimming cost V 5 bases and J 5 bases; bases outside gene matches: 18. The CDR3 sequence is CASSRLGAPAGGFNNEQFF. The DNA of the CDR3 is TGTGCCAGCAGCCGCCTGGGGGCTCCAGCGGGAGGGTTTAACAATGAGCAGTTCTTC. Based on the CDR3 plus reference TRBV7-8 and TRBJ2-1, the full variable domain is GAGVSQSPRYKVAKRGQDVALRCDPISGHVSLFWYQQALGQGPEFLTYFQNEAQLDKSGLPSDRFFAERPEGSVSTLKIQRTQQEDSAVYLCASSRLGAPAGGFNNEQFFGPGTRLTVL.

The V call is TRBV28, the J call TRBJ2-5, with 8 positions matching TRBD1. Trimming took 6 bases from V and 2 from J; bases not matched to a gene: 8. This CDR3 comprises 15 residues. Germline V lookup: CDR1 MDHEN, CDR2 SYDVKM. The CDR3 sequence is CASSQTTGGQETQYF. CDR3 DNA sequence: TGTGCCAGCAGCCAAACTACAGGGGGTCAAGAGACCCAGTACTTC.

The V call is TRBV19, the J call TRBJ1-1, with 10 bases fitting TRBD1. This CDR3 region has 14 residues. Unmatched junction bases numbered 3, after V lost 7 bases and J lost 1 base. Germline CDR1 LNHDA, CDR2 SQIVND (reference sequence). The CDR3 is CASIRTGGNTEAFF. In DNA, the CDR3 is TGTGCCAGTATTCGGACAGGGGGGAACACTGAAGCTTTCTTT.

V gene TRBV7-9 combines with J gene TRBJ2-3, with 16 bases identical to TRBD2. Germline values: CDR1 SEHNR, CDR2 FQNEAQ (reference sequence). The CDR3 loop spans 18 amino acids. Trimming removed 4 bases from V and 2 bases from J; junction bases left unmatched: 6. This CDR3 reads CASSSGLAGGLSTDTQYF. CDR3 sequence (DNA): TGTGCCAGCAGCTCGGGACTAGCGGGGGGGCTCTCCACAGATACGCAGTATTTT.

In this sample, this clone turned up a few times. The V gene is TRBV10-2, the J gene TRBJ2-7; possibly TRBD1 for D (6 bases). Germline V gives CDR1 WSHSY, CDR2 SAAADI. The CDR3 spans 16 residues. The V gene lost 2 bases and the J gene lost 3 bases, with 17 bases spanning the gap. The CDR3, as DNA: TGCGCCAGCAGTGAGGCGACAGGATTGTCCTTCTACGAGCAGTACTTC. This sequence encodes CASSEATGLSFYEQYF.

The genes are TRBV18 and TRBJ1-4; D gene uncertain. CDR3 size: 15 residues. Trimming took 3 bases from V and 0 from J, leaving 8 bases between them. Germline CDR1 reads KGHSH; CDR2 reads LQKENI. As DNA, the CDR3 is TGTGCCAGCTCACCCAGGCCCGCAACTAATGAAAAACTGTTTTTT. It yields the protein CASSPRPATNEKLFF. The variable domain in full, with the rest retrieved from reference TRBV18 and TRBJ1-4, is NAGVMQNPRHLVRRRGQEARLRCSPMKGHSHVYWYRQLPEEGLKFMVYLQKENIIDESGMPKERFSAEFPKEGPSILRIQQVVRGDSAAYFCASSPRPATNEKLFFGSGTQLSVL.

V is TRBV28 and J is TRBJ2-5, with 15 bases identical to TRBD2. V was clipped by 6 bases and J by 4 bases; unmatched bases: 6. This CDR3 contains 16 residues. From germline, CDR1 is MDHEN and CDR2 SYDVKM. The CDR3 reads CASSLGLAGGSETQYF. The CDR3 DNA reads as TGTGCCAGCAGCCTCGGACTAGCGGGAGGGTCAGAGACCCAGTACTTC.

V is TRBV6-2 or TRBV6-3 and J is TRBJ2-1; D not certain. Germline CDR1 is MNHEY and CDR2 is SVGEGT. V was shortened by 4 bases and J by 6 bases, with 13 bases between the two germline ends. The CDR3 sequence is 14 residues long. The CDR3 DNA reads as TGTGCCAGCAGTTTTTACAAGCGTTTCAATGAGCAGTTCTTC. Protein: CASSFYKRFNEQFF.